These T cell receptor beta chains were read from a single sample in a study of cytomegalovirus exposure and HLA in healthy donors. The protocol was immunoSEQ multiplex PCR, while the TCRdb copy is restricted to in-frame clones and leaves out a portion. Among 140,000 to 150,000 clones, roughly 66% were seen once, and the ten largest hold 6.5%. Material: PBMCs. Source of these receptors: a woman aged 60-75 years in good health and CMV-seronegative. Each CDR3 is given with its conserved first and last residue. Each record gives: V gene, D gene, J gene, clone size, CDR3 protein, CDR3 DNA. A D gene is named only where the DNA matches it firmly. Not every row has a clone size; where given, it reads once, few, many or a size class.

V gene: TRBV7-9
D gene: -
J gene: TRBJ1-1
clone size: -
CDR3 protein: CASSLAFRGTEAFF
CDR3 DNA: TGTGCCAGCAGCTTAGCATTTCGGGGGACTGAAGCTTTCTTT

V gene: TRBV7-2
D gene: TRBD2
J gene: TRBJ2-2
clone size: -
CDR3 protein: CASSPGAGGHTGELFF
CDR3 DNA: TGTGCCAGCAGCCCTGGGGCGGGGGGTCACACCGGGGAGCTGTTTTTT

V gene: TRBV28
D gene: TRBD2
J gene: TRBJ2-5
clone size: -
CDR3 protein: CASSSPEGGRVETQYF
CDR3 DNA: TGTGCCAGCAGTTCCCCAGAGGGCGGGAGGGTCGAGACCCAGTACTTC

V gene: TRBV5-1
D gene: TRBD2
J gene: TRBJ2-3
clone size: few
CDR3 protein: CATSAGGRADTQYF
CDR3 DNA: TGCGCCACCTCAGCGGGGGGACGCGCAGATACGCAGTATTTT

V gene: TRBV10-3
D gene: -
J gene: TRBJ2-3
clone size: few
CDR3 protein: CAISEGRGASTDTQYF
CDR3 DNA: TGTGCCATCAGTGAGGGTCGGGGGGCATCCACAGATACGCAGTATTTT

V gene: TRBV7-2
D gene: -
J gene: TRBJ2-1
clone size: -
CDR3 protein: CASSESVRTNEQFF
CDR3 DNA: TGTGCCAGCAGCGAATCCGTACGGACAAATGAGCAGTTCTTC

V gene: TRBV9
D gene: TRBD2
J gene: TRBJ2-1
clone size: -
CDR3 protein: CASSPVLSSGGANEQFF
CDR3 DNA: TGTGCCAGCAGCCCCGTACTTTCTAGCGGGGGGGCCAATGAGCAGTTCTTC

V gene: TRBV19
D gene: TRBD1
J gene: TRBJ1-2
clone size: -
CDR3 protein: CASSTLTGNGYTF
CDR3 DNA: TGTGCCAGTAGTACTCTGACAGGGAATGGCTACACCTTC

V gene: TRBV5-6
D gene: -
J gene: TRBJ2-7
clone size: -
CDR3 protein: CASSPGTYEQYF
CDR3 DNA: TGTGCCAGCAGCCCCGGGACCTACGAGCAGTACTTC

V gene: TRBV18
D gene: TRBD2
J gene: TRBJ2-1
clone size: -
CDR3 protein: CASSPTSGGYYNEQFF
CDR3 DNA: TGTGCCAGCTCACCGACTAGCGGGGGATACTACAATGAGCAGTTCTTC

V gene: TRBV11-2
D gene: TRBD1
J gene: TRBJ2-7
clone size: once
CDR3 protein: CASSLQTGAEQYF
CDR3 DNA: TGTGCCAGCAGCCTACAAACAGGGGCCGAGCAGTACTTC

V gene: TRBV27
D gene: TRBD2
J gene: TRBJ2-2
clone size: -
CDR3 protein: CASSSRWTSGRVASTGELFF
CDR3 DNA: TGTGCCAGCAGTTCCCGATGGACTAGCGGGAGGGTCGCCAGCACCGGGGAGCTGTTTTTT

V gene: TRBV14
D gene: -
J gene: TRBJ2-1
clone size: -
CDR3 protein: CASSLAVTSYNEQFF
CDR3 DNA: TGTGCCAGCAGCTTAGCGGTAACCTCCTACAATGAGCAGTTCTTC

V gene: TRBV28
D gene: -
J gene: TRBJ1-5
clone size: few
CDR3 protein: CASSFSGSNQPQHF
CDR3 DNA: TGTGCCAGCAGTTTTTCGGGGAGCAATCAGCCCCAGCATTTT

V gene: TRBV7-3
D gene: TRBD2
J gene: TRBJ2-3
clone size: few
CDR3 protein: CASSLGGSSNTQYF
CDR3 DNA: TGTGCCAGCAGCTTGGGGGGGTCCTCAAATACGCAGTATTTT

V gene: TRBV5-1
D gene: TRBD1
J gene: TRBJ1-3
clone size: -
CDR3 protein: CASSLADRAENTIYF
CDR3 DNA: TGCGCCAGCAGCTTGGCTGACAGGGCGGAAAACACCATATATTTT

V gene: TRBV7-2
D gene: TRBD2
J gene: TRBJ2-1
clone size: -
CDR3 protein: CASSFGTSGRDEQFF
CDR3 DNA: TGTGCCAGCAGCTTTGGGACTAGCGGGAGGGATGAGCAGTTCTTC

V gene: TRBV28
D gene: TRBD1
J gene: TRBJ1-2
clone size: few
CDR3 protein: CASSSPAGTGNYGYTF
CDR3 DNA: TGTGCCAGCAGTTCCCCCGCCGGGACAGGGAACTATGGCTACACCTTC

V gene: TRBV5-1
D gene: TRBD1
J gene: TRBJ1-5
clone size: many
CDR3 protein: CASSLDGTGRISSQHF
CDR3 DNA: TGCGCCAGCAGCTTGGATGGGACAGGGCGTATCAGCTCCCAGCATTTT

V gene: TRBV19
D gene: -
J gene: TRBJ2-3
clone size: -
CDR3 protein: CASSIGQIMNTQYF
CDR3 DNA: TGTGCCAGTAGTATAGGGCAGATCATGAATACGCAGTATTTT

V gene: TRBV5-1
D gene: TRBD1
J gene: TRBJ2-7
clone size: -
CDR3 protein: CASSSNTINRGYEQYF
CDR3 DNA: TGCGCCAGCAGCTCCAACACCATTAACAGGGGCTACGAGCAGTACTTC

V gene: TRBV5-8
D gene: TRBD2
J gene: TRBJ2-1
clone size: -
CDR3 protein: CASSLMRLAAGDEQFF
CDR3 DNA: TGTGCCAGCAGCTTGATGAGACTAGCAGCCGGGGATGAGCAGTTCTTC

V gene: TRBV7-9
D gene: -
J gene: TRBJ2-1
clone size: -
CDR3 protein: CASSRLLNEQFF
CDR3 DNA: TGTGCCAGCAGCCGACTTTTGAACGAGCAGTTCTTC

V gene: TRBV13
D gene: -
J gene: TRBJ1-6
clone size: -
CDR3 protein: CASSQGFPYNSPLHF
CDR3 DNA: TGTGCCAGCTCACAGGGTTTCCCATATAATTCACCCCTCCACTTT

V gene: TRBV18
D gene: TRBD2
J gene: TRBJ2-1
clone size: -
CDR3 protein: CASSPTSGRSLNEQFF
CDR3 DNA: TGTGCCAGCTCACCCACTAGCGGGAGGTCGTTAAATGAGCAGTTCTTC

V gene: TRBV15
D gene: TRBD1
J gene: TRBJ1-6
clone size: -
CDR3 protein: CATSRGTGESPLHF
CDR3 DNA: TGTGCCACCAGCAGAGGGACAGGGGAGTCACCCCTCCACTTT

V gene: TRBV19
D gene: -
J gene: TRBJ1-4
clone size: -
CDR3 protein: CASRRGGQGPEKLFF
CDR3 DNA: TGTGCCAGTAGGCGGGGAGGTCAGGGCCCCGAAAAACTGTTTTTT

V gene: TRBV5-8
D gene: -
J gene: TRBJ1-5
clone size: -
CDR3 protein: CASSLEVRSWHF
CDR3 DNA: TGTGCCAGCAGCTTGGAGGTGCGGTCTTGGCATTTT

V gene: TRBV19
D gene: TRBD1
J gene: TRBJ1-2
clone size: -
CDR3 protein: CASSITGEHGYTF
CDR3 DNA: TGTGCCAGTAGTATAACAGGGGAGCATGGCTACACCTTC

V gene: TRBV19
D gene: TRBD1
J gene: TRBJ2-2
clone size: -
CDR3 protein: CASTGRTGGTGELFF
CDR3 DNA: TGTGCCAGCACAGGCCGGACAGGGGGGACCGGGGAGCTGTTTTTT

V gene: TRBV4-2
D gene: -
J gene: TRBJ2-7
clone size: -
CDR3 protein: CASSQDWGLGEQYF
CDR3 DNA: TGTGCCAGCAGCCAAGATTGGGGGCTGGGGGAGCAGTACTTC

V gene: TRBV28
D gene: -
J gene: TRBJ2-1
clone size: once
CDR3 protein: CASSLTSSYEQFF
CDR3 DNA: TGTGCCAGCAGCCTCACTAGCAGCTATGAGCAGTTCTTC

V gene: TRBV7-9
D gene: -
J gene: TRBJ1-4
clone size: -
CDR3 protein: CASSPGGASWEKLFF
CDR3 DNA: TGTGCCAGCAGCCCTGGGGGGGCGAGCTGGGAAAAACTGTTTTTT

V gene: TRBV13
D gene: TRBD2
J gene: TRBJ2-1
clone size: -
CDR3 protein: CASSIDLAGNEQFF
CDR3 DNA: TGTGCCAGCAGCATCGACTTAGCGGGCAATGAGCAGTTCTTC

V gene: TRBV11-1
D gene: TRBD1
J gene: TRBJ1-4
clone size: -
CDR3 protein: CASRPTGGTNEKLFF
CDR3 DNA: TGTGCCAGCAGGCCCACAGGGGGCACTAATGAAAAACTGTTTTTT

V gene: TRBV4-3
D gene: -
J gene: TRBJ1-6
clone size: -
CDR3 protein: CASSQDLRAGYNSPLHF
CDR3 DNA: TGCGCCAGCAGCCAAGATTTGAGGGCTGGTTATAATTCACCCCTCCACTTT

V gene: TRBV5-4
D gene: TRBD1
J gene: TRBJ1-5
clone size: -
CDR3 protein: CASSLAGGSQPQHF
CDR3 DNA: TGTGCCAGCAGCTTGGCAGGGGGGAGTCAGCCCCAGCATTTT

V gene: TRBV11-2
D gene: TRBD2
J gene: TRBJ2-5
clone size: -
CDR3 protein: CASSPLAGGVRETQYF
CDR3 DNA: TGTGCCAGCAGCCCCCTTGCGGGGGGGGTGAGAGAGACCCAGTACTTC

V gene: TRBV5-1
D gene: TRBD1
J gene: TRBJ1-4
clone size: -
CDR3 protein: CASSSGQEGEKLFF
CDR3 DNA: TGCGCCAGCAGCTCGGGACAGGAGGGGGAAAAACTGTTTTTT

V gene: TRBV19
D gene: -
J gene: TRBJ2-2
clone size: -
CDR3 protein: CASSIGGTAAGELFF
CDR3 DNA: TGTGCCAGTAGTATAGGAGGAACGGCTGCCGGGGAGCTGTTTTTT

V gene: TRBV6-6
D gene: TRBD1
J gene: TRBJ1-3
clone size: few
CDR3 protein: CASSSTTGGTGNTIYF
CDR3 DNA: TGTGCCAGCAGTTCCACGACAGGGGGAACTGGAAACACCATATATTTT

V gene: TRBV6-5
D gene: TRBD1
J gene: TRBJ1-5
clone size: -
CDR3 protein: CASSPETGANQPQHF
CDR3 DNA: TGTGCCAGCAGCCCCGAGACAGGGGCCAATCAGCCCCAGCATTTT

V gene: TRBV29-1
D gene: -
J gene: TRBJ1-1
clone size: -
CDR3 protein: CSVGAGVMNTEAFF
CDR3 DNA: TGCAGCGTTGGGGCAGGGGTCATGAACACTGAAGCTTTCTTT

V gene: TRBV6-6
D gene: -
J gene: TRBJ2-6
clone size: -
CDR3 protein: CASSPGGGANVLTF
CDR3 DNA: TGTGCCAGCAGTCCCGGCGGGGGGGCCAACGTCCTGACTTTC

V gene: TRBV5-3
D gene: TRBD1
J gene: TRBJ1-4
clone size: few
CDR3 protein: CARRRDRGKLFF
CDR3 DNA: TGTGCCAGAAGGAGGGACAGGGGAAAACTGTTTTTT

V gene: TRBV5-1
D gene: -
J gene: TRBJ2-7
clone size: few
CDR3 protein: CASKLGGAQTYEQYF
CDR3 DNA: TGCGCCAGCAAACTTGGGGGGGCTCAGACCTACGAGCAGTACTTC

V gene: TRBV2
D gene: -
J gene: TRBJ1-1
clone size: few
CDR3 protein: CASSHTTWNMNTEAFF
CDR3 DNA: TGTGCCAGCAGCCACACTACCTGGAACATGAACACTGAAGCTTTCTTT

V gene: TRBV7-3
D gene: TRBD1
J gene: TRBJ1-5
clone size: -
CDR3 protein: CASSLFRTGSQPQHF
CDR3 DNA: TGTGCCAGCAGCTTATTTCGGACAGGGAGCCAGCCCCAGCATTTT

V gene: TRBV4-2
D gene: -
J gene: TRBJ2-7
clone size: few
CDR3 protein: CASSQDRLAYEQYF
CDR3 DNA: TGTGCCAGCAGCCAAGATAGACTAGCCTACGAGCAGTACTTC

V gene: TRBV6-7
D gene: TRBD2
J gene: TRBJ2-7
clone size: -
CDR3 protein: CASSLSGGPSYEQYF
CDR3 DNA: TGTGCCAGCAGCCTTAGCGGGGGCCCTTCCTACGAGCAGTACTTC

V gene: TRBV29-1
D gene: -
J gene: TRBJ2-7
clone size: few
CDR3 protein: CSVTGGYPYEQYF
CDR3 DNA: TGCAGCGTCACCGGGGGATACCCCTACGAGCAGTACTTC

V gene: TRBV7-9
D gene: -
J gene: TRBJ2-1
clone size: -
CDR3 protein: CASSPPGPRLYNEQFF
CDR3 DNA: TGTGCCAGCAGCCCACCTGGGCCACGATTGTACAATGAGCAGTTCTTC

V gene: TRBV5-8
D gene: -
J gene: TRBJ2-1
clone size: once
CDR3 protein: CASSFGNGYNEQFF
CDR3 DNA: TGTGCCAGCAGTTTTGGTAACGGCTACAATGAGCAGTTCTTC

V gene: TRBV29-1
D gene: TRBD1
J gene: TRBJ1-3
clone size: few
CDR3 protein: CSVRDRGLGSTIYF
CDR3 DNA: TGCAGCGTTCGGGACAGGGGGCTCGGGAGCACCATATATTTT

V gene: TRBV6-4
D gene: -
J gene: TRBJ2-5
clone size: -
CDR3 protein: CASSAGGSQETQYF
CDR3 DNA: TGTGCCAGCAGTGCCGGGGGTTCCCAAGAGACCCAGTACTTC

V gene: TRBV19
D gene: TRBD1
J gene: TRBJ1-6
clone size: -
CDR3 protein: CASSIYQSGQGNSPLHF
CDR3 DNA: TGTGCCAGTAGTATATACCAGTCGGGACAGGGTAATTCACCCCTCCACTTT

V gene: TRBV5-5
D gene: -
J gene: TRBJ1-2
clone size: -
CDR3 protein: CASSRQAVAGDGYTF
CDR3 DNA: TGTGCCAGCAGCCGCCAGGCTGTGGCAGGGGATGGCTACACCTTC